The clone carrying this TCR beta chain was detected only a few times. V shed 5 bases and J 6 bases; nucleotides not matched to a gene: 14. CDR1 is SGHNT and CDR2 is YYREEE in the germline V gene (reference sequence). CDR3 length: 16 amino acids. The sample belongs to a study of OX40 agonist ivuxolimab in advanced cancers. Here immunoSEQ multiplex PCR was the method, and the copy in TCRdb shows in-frame clones only, minus some. The table includes tens of thousands of clones, around nine tenths detected once. The receptor was derived from an adult with an advanced solid tumor such as melanoma, head and neck, liver or kidney cancer. Specimen: CD4+ or CD8+ T cells sorted from blood, collected in a trial of the OX40 agonist ivuxolimab. This chain uses TRBV5-4 with TRBJ2-7; 10 bases align to TRBD1. The DNA of the CDR3 is TGTGCCAGCAGGATGGGACAGGGGATCAAGTGGGGCGAGCAGTACTTC. It codes for CASRMGQGIKWGEQYF.